A selection of T cell receptor beta chains follows, all from one sample in a study of blood T cell repertoires in COVID-19. The table came from immunoSEQ multiplex PCR; TCRdb's copy has only in-frame clones and leaves some out. The data show approximately 390,000 clones, about 87% seen once. Source material: peripheral blood. These receptors were obtained from a woman aged 55-69 years with COVID-19, enrolled during active disease. Each CDR3 is given with its conserved first and last residue. A D gene is named only where the DNA matches it firmly.

D gene | V gene | CDR3 protein
TRBD1 | TRBV19 | CASTTTGTGSSYGYTF
TRBD2 | TRBV18 | CASFSGEAHNEQFF
TRBD1 | TRBV6-5 | CASATGGNEQFF
TRBD2 | TRBV7-9 | CASSWGTSGNSYNEQFF
TRBD2 | TRBV19 | CASGTSVSNEQFF
NA | TRBV7-8 | CASSLSAGWTEAFF
NA | TRBV7-9 | CASSLAMSSYNEQFF
NA | TRBV5-1 | CASSFNDRSNSPLHF
TRBD1 | TRBV10-2 | CASSVAGGNTGELFF
NA | TRBV6-6 | CASSYDRNTEAFF
TRBD1 | TRBV18 | CASSPQGALGANVLTF
TRBD1 | TRBV18 | CASSRQGSTGANVLTF
TRBD2 | TRBV5-4 | CASSLAASGGAYNEQFF
TRBD1 | TRBV2 | CASSAPGQGAYEQYF
NA | TRBV6-6 | CASKQGGSGNTIYF
NA | TRBV23-1 | CASSHHLTESYNEQFF
TRBD1 | TRBV5-1 | CASSLALGTGRYEQYF
NA | TRBV19 | CASSVRQISSYNSPLHF
NA | TRBV6-5 | CASSLITGSGSGYTF
NA | TRBV7-9 | CASSSGAGANVLTF
NA | TRBV4-2 | CASSQGGGSKVRGYTF
NA | TRBV12-3/TRBV12-4 | CASSLRVGETQYF
TRBD1 | TRBV7-9 | CASSSPQGYTEAFF
TRBD1 | TRBV7-2 | CASSRFGGQVNGKLFF
NA | TRBV20-1 | CSARASEQYF
TRBD1 | TRBV5-1 | CASSRDSRATGELFF
TRBD1 | TRBV25-1 | CASSELGTGESNYGYTF
NA | TRBV6-6 | CASSSPPRGGTEAFF
TRBD2 | TRBV5-1 | CASTGRARALDEQYF
TRBD1 | TRBV5-1 | CASSLQQGGRETQYF
NA | TRBV15 | CATSREGGGTYEQYF
TRBD1 | TRBV5-6 | CASSLGQGRSNYGYTF
NA | TRBV6-1 | CASSDRGGRAEGNQPQHF